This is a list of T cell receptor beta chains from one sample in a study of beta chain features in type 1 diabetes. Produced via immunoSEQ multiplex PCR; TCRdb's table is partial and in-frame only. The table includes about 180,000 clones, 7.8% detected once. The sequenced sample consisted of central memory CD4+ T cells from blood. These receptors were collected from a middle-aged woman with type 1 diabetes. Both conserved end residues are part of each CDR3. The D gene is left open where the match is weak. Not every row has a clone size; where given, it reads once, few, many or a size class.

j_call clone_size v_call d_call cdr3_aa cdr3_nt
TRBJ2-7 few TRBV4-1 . CASSQDLPGLHYEQYF TGCGCCAGCAGCCAAGATCTTCCGGGACTTCACTACGAGCAGTACTTC
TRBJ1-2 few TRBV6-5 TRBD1 CASSVDREGNGYTF TGTGCCAGCAGCGTGGACAGGGAGGGGAACGGCTACACCTTC
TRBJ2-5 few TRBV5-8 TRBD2 CASSRGTSGGQETQYF TGTGCCAGCAGCCGGGGGACTAGCGGGGGCCAGGAGACCCAGTACTTC
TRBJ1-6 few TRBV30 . CAWTEGKGSPLHF TGTGCCTGGACGGAGGGGAAGGGATCACCCCTCCACTTT
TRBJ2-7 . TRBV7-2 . CASSLDGGASSYEQYF TGTGCCAGCAGCTTAGATGGCGGGGCCAGCTCCTACGAGCAGTACTTC
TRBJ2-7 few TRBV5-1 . CASSLMEGPSYEQYF TGCGCCAGCAGCTTGATGGAGGGTCCCTCCTACGAGCAGTACTTC
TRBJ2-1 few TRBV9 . CASSVEGSGRNEQFF TGTGCCAGCAGCGTAGAAGGTAGCGGCCGTAATGAGCAGTTCTTC
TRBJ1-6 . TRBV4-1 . CASSQDVSNSPLHF TGCGCCAGCAGCCAAGATGTCAGTAATTCACCCCTCCACTTT
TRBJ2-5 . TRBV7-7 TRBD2 CACGGAGRVETQYF TGTGCCTGTGGGGGAGCGGGACGGGTGGAGACCCAGTACTTC
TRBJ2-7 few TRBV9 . CASSPPDSTWGEQYF TGTGCCAGCAGCCCACCGGACTCCACCTGGGGCGAGCAGTACTTC